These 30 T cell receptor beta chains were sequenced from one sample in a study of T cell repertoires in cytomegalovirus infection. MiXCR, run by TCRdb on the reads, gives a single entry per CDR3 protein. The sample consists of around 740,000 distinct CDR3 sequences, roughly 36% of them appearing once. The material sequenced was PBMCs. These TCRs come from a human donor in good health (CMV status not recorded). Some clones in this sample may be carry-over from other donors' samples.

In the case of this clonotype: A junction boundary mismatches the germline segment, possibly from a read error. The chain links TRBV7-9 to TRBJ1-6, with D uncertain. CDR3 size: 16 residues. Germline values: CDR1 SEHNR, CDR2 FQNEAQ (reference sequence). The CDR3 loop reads CASSLITGRPIWPPHF. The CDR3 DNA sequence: TGTGCCAGCAGCTTAATAACCGGCAGACCCATCTGGCCCCCCCACTTT.

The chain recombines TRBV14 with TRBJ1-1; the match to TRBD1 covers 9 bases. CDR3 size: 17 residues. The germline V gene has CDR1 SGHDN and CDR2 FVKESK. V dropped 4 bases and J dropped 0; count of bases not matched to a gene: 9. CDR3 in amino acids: CASSPRQGGLLNTEAFF. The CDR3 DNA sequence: TGTGCCAGCAGCCCGAGACAGGGGGGGCTACTGAACACTGAAGCTTTCTTT.

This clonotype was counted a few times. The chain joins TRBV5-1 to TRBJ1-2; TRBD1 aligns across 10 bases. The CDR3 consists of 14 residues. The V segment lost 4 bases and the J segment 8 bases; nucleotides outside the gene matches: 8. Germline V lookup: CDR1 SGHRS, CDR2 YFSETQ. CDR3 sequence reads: CASSSDRGLGGYTF. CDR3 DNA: TGCGCCAGCAGCAGCGACAGGGGGCTCGGGGGCTACACCTTC.

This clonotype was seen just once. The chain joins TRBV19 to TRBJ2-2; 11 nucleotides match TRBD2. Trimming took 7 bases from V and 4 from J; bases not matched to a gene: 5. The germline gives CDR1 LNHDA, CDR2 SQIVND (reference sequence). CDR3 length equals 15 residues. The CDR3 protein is CASTSGTSGTGELFF. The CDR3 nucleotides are TGTGCCAGTACCTCCGGGACTAGCGGCACCGGGGAGCTGTTTTTT. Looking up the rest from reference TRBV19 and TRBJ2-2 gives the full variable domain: DGGITQSPKYLFRKEGQNVTLSCEQNLNHDAMYWYRQDPGQGLRLIYYSQIVNDFQKGDIAEGYSVSREKKESFPLTVTSAQKNPTAFYLCASTSGTSGTGELFFGEGSRLTVL.

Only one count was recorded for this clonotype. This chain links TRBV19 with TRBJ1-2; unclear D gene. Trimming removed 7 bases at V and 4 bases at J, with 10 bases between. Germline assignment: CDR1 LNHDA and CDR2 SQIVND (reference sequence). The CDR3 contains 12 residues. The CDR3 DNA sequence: TGTGCCAGTACGGGCAGAGTCTATGGCTACACCTTC. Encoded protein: CASTGRVYGYTF. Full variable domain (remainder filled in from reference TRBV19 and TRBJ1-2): DGGITQSPKYLFRKEGQNVTLSCEQNLNHDAMYWYRQDPGQGLRLIYYSQIVNDFQKGDIAEGYSVSREKKESFPLTVTSAQKNPTAFYLCASTGRVYGYTFGSGTRLTVV.

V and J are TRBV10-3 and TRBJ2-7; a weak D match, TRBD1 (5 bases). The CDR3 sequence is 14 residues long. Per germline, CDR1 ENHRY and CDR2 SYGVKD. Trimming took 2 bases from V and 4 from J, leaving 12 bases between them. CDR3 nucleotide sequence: TGTGCCATCAGTGAGGAAGGGGTAGGTTACGAGCAGTACTTC. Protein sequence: CAISEEGVGYEQYF.

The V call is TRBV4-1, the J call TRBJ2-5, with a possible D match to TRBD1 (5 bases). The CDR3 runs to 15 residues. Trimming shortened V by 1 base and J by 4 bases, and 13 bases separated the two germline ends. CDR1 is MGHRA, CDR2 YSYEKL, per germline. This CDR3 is CASSQVRGMRETQYF. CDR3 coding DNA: TGCGCCAGCAGCCAAGTTAGGGGCATGAGAGAGACCCAGTACTTC.

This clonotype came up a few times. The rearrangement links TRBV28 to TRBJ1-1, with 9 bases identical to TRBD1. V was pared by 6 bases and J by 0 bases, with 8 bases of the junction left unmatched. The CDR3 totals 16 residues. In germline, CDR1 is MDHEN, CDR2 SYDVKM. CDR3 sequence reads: CASRSGTGSMNTEAFF. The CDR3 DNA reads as TGTGCCAGCAGATCCGGGACAGGGAGCATGAACACTGAAGCTTTCTTT.

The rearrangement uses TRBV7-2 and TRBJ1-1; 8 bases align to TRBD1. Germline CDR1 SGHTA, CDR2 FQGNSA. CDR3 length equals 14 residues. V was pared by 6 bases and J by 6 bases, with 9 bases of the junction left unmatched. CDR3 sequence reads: CASSWDYRGAEAFF. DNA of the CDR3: TGTGCCAGCAGTTGGGATTACAGGGGGGCTGAAGCTTTCTTT.

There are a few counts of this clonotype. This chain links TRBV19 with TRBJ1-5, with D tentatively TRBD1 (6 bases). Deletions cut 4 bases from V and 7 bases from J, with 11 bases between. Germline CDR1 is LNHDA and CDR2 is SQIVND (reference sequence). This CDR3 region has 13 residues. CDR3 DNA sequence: TGTGCCAGTAGTAACAGGGTGGTACAGCCCCAGCATTTT. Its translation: CASSNRVVQPQHF.

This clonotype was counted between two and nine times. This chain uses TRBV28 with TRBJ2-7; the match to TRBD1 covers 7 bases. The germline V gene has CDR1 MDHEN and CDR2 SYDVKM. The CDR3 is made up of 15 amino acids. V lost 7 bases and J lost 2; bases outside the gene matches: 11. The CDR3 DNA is TGTGCCAGCAATATAGGACAGGACCTACCCTACGAGCAGTACTTC. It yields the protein CASNIGQDLPYEQYF.

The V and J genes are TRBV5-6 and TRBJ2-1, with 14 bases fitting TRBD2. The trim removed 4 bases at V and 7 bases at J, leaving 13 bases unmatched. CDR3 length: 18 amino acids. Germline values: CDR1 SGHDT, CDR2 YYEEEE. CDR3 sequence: CASSRPHTGTSGRNEQFF. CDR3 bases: TGTGCCAGCAGCCGCCCTCATACCGGGACTAGCGGGAGAAATGAGCAGTTCTTC.

CDR3 in amino acids: CASSILPGTSDYHEQFF. The CDR3 DNA is TGTGCCAGCAGCATTCTACCCGGGACTAGCGATTATCATGAGCAGTTCTTC. The chain carries TRBV11-1 and TRBJ2-1; 10 nucleotides align to TRBD2. The CDR3 has 17 residues. Germline loops: CDR1 SGHAT, CDR2 FQDESV (reference sequence). J lost 8 bases, V lost 5 bases, and 15 bases had no gene match.

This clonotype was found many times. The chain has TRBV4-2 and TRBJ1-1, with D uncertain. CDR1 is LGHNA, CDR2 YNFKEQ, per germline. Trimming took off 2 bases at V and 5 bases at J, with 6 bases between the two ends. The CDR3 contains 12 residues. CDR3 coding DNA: TGTGCCAGCAGCCAAATCGGTACTGAAGCTTTCTTT. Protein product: CASSQIGTEAFF.

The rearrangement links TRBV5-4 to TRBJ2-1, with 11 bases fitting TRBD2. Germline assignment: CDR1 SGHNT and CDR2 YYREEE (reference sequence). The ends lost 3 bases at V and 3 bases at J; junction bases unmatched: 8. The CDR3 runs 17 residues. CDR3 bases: TGTGCCAGCAGCTCCGGGGTAGCGGGAGGGATCTACAATGAGCAGTTCTTC. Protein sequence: CASSSGVAGGIYNEQFF.

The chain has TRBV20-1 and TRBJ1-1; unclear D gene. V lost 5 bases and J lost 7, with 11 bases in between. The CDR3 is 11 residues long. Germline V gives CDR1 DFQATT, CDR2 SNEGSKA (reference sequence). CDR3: CSAATYDEAFF. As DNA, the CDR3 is TGCAGTGCTGCAACATATGATGAAGCTTTCTTT.

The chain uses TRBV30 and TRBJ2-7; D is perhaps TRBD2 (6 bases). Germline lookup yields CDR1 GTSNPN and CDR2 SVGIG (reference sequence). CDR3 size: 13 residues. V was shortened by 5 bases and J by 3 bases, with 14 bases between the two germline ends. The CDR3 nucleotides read TGTGCCTGGGGGGGGACGGGCCTCTACGAGCAGTACTTC. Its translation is CAWGGTGLYEQYF. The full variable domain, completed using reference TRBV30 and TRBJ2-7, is SQTIHQWPATLVQPVGSPLSLECTVEGTSNPNLYWYRQAAGRGLQLLFYSVGIGQISSEVPQNLSASRPQDRQFILSSKKLLLSDSGFYLCAWGGTGLYEQYFGPGTRLTVT.

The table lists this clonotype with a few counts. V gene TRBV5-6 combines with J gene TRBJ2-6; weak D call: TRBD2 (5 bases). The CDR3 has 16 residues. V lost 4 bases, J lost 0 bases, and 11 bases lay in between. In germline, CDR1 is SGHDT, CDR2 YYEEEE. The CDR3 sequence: CASSPTGSSGANVLTF. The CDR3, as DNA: TGTGCCAGCAGCCCCACGGGGAGCTCTGGGGCCAACGTCCTGACTTTC. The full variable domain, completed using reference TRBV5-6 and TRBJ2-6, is DAGVTQSPTHLIKTRGQQVTLRCSPKSGHDTVSWYQQALGQGPQFIFQYYEEEERQRGNFPDRFSGHQFPNYSSELNVNALLLGDSALYLCASSPTGSSGANVLTFGAGSRLTVL.

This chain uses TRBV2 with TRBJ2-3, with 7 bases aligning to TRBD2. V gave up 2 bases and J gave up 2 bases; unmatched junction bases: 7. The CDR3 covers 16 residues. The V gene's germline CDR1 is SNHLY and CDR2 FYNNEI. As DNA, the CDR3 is TGTGCCAGCAGTGAATTCCTAGCGGAATTCACAGATACGCAGTATTTT. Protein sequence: CASSEFLAEFTDTQYF.

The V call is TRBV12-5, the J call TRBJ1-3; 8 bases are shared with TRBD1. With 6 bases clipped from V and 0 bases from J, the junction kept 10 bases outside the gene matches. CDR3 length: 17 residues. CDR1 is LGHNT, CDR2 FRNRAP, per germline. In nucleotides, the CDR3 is TGTGCTAGTGGCTCCAATCAGGGGGCTGGCTCTGGAAACACCATATATTTT. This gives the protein CASGSNQGAGSGNTIYF.

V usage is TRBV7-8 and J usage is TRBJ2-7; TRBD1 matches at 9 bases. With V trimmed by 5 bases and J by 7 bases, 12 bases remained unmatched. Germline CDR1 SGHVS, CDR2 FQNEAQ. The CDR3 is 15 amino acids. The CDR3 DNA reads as TGTGCCAGCAGCCTCCGGACAGGGGCAGTGGAAGAGCAGTACTTC. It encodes CASSLRTGAVEEQYF. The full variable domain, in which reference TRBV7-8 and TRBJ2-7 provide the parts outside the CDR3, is GAGVSQSPRYKVAKRGQDVALRCDPISGHVSLFWYQQALGQGPEFLTYFQNEAQLDKSGLPSDRFFAERPEGSVSTLKIQRTQQEDSAVYLCASSLRTGAVEEQYFGPGTRLTVT.

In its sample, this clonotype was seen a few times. The CDR3 protein is CASSAEGNQPQHF. The CDR3 region has the DNA TGTGCCAGCTCTGCCGAGGGGAATCAGCCCCAGCATTTT. The chain joins TRBV18 to TRBJ1-5; TRBD1 might be the D (5 bases). Trimming pared 6 bases from V and 4 bases from J, leaving 10 bases between. The CDR3 is 13 residues long. Germline V gene data show CDR1 as KGHSH and CDR2 as LQKENI.

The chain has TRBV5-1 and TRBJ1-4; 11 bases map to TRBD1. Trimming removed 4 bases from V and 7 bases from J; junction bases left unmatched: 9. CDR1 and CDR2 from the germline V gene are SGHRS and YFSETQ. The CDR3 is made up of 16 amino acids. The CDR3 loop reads CASSIGQGAQIEKLFF. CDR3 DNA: TGCGCCAGCAGCATAGGACAGGGGGCGCAGATTGAAAAACTGTTTTTT.

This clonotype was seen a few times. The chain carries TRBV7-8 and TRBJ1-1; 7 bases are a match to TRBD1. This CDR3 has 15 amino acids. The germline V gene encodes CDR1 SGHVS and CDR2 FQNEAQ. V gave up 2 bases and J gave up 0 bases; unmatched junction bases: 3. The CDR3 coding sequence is TGTGCCAGCAGCTTACGGGACAGTTTGAACACTGAAGCTTTCTTT. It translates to CASSLRDSLNTEAFF.

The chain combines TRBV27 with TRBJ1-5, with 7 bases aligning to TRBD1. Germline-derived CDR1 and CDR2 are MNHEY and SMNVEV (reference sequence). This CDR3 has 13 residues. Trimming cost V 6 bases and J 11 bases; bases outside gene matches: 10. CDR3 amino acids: CASSPRDRRSQHF. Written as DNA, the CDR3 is TGTGCCAGCAGCCCTCGGGACAGAAGGTCCCAGCATTTT.

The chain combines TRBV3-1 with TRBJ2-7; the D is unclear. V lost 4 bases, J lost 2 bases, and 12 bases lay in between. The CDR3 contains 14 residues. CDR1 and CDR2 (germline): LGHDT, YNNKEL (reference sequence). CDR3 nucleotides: TGTGCCAGCAGCCCCCGCGGAATGGCCTACGAGCAGTACTTC. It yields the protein CASSPRGMAYEQYF.

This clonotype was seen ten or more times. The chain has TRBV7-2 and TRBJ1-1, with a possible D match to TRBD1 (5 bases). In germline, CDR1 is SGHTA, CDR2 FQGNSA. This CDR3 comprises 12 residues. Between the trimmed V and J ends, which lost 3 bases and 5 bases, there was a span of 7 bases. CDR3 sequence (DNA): TGTGCCAGCAGCTTGGGGGTTACTGAAGCTTTCTTT. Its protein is CASSLGVTEAFF.

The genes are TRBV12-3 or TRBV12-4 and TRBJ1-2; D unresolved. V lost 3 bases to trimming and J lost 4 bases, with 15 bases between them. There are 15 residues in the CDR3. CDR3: CASSFLRSATYGYTF. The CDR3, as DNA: TGTGCCAGCAGTTTTCTCCGGTCAGCTACCTATGGCTACACCTTC.

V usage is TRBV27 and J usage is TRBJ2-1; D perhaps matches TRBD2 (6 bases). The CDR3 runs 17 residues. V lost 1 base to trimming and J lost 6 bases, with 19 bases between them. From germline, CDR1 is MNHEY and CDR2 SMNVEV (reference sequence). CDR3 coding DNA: TGTGCCAGCAGTTTATTGACGGGACTCGGAACGGGCAATGAGCAGTTCTTC. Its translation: CASSLLTGLGTGNEQFF.

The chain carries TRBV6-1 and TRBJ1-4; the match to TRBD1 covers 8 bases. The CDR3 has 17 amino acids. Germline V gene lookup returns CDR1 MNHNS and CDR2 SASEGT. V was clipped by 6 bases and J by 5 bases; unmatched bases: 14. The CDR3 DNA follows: TGTGCCAGCAGAGGGTTACAGGGGGGAGTCAAAAATGAAAAACTGTTTTTT. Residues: CASRGLQGGVKNEKLFF.